The T cell receptor (beta chain) under discussion was sequenced for a study of T cell changes during pregnancy in multiple sclerosis (dated by TCRdb to the late 2010s). About the study as a whole: Changes in the T cell repertoire over the course of pregnancy were examined in this study in women with multiple sclerosis.

With regard to this clone: Its antigen is not yet known. Within one base of it there is no much larger clone, and no base qualities were kept.

Library creation used the immunoSEQ multiplex PCR assay. Drawn from immuneACCESS, this table holds only the in-frame rearrangements with V and J called that TCRdb kept. Clones are partly lost; checked studies trace under half to an unresolved V gene and leave the rest unexplained. The sample profile shows some 100,000 clones; more than 85% of them were found once. The top ten hold around 3% of the sample. The junction shows trimming of 5 bases on V and 0 bases on J, and the gene matches do not reach 5 bases of it. The CDR3 spans 15 residues, from the cysteine through the phenylalanine. CDR3 DNA is the only sequence kept; it has 45 bases, read in frame from the first base. Sequences LNHDA (CDR1) and SQIVND (CDR2) are obtained from the germline V gene (reference sequence).

The V and J genes are TRBV19 and TRBJ2-5; 8 bases in between match TRBD1. Source: peripheral blood, taken in the second trimester of pregnancy. This TCR derives from a female donor with multiple sclerosis, enrolled in a pregnancy study. Here the CDR3 is given as CASSSGQANQETQYF. The DNA reads TGTGCCAGTAGTTCGGGACAGGCCAACCAAGAGACCCAGTACTTC. Reference TRBV19 and TRBJ2-5 proteins supply the regions before and after the CDR3; the full variable domain is: DGGITQSPKYLFRKEGQNVTLSCEQNLNHDAMYWYRQDPGQGLRLIYYSQIVNDFQKGDIAEGYSVSREKKESFPLTVTSAQKNPTAFYLCASSSGQANQETQYFGPGTRLLVL.